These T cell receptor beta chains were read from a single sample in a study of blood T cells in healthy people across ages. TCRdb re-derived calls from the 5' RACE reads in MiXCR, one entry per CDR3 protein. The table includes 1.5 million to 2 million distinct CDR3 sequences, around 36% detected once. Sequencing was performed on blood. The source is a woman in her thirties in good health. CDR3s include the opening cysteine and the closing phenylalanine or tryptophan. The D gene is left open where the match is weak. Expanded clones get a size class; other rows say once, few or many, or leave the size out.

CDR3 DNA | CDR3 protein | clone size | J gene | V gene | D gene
TGCGCCGGCAGCCAAGATCTCCTTAGGGTGGCCGTGCTGATGGAGACCCAGTACTTC | CAGSQDLLRVAVLMETQYF | NA | TRBJ2-5 | TRBV4-1 | NA
TGTGCCACCAGCTCGGGAGGGTACAATCAGCCCCAGCATTTT | CATSSGGYNQPQHF | NA | TRBJ1-5 | TRBV15 | NA
TGTGCCAGCAGTGGGGGGACAGGGGTCTACGAGCAGTACTTC | CASSGGTGVYEQYF | NA | TRBJ2-7 | TRBV28 | TRBD1
TGCAGTGCTGGCGGGCCCCTGAACACTGAAGCTTTCTTT | CSAGGPLNTEAFF | few | TRBJ1-1 | TRBV20-1 | NA
TGTGCCAGCAGCCAAACCCTGGTCGTTAACGCTGAAGCTTTCTTT | CASSQTLVVNAEAFF | NA | TRBJ1-1 | TRBV3-1 | NA
TGCAGTGCTAGGGGCCCCACAGTAATGAACACTGAAGCTTTCTTT | CSARGPTVMNTEAFF | NA | TRBJ1-1 | TRBV20-1 | NA
TGTGCCAGCTCAAGAGGACAGGAACCCTACGAGCAGTACTTC | CASSRGQEPYEQYF | NA | TRBJ2-7 | TRBV18 | TRBD1
TGTGCCAGCAGCTTATCGCCTAGCGGGAGTGTTGGCGGGGAGCTGTTTTTT | CASSLSPSGSVGGELFF | many | TRBJ2-2 | TRBV11-2 | TRBD2
TGCGCCAGCAGCTTTGGCAAAGAGACCCAGTACTTC | CASSFGKETQYF | NA | TRBJ2-5 | TRBV5-1 | NA
TGCAGCGGGAGCGGGGGGCCGATCAATGAGCAGTTCTTC | CSGSGGPINEQFF | many | TRBJ2-1 | TRBV29-1 | TRBD2
TGTGCCACCAGCAGGTTCCCCTCCTACGAGCAGTACTTC | CATSRFPSYEQYF | NA | TRBJ2-7 | TRBV15 | NA
TGTGCCAGCAGCTTACATCCTCAGGGGGCGGAGAGCAATCAGCCCCAGCATTTT | CASSLHPQGAESNQPQHF | NA | TRBJ1-5 | TRBV5-5 | TRBD1
TGCGCCAGCAGCCCCGGGACTAGCGGGAGGAGGACAGATACGCAGTATTTT | CASSPGTSGRRTDTQYF | few | TRBJ2-3 | TRBV4-1 | TRBD2
TGTGCCACCAGCAGAGAAAGGACTAGCGTTAATGAGCAGTTCTTC | CATSRERTSVNEQFF | few | TRBJ2-1 | TRBV15 | TRBD2
TGCAGCGTGGGGCCGACAGATACGCAGTATTTT | CSVGPTDTQYF | many | TRBJ2-3 | TRBV29-1 | NA
TGTGCCAGCAGCACCCCGGGACAGGGATTGATTAGGACTGAAGCTTTCTTT | CASSTPGQGLIRTEAFF | once | TRBJ1-1 | TRBV28 | TRBD1